This T cell receptor (beta chain) was captured in a study of blood T cell repertoires in COVID-19. Study-wide background: Donors in the United States, Italy and Spain gave samples during acute or convalescent COVID-19. PBMCs, B-cell-depleted T cells, or T cells provided the cDNA or gDNA that made up the material.

In the authors' methods: Amplifying reference gene primers gave estimates of nucleated cell counts. TCRdb's copy holds only in-frame clones and misses some; the assay was immunoSEQ multiplex PCR. The V and J calls and clone size come from that table; D and trimming were worked out from the DNA. The data contain around 40,000 clones, around 77% of them singletons. Germline CDR1 and CDR2: MDHEN and SYDVKM. The CDR3 covers 12 residues. This clone has only a few counts. The receptor comes from a woman of 80 years or more with acute or convalescent COVID-19. The specimen sequenced was peripheral blood. V is TRBV28 and J is TRBJ1-3; 7 nucleotides match TRBD1. CDR3: CVSGGSGNTIYF. Written as DNA, the CDR3 is TGTGTGTCAGGGGGGTCTGGAAACACCATATATTTT.